Shown below are 3 T cell receptor beta chains from a single sample sequenced in a study of cytomegalovirus exposure and HLA in healthy donors. A multiplex PCR was run with 60 Vbeta primers and 13 Jbeta primers. Assay: immunoSEQ multiplex PCR; the TCRdb copy retains only in-frame clones and omits some. In the table there are around 230,000 clones, approximately 78% of which are singletons. The sequenced sample was PBMCs. The receptors were sampled from a boy between 10 and 17 years old in good health and CMV-seronegative.

This rearrangement joins TRBV29-1 to TRBJ1-1; the match to TRBD1 covers 7 bases. This CDR3 spans 14 amino acids. The germline V gene encodes CDR1 SQVTM and CDR2 ANQGSEA. The V and J ends lost 1 base and 0 bases, in that order; junction bases with no gene match: 2. The CDR3 loop is CSVEAGQMNTEAFF. CDR3 nucleotides: TGCAGCGTTGAAGCGGGACAGATGAACACTGAAGCTTTCTTT.

The gene calls are TRBV6-1 and TRBJ2-2; possibly TRBD2 for D (6 bases). Trimming removed 6 bases at V and 5 bases at J, with 16 bases between. Germline V gene data show CDR1 as MNHNS and CDR2 as SASEGT. This CDR3 contains 15 residues. CDR3 coding DNA: TGTGCCAGCAGATACCTGACTAGATGGACCGGGGAGCTGTTTTTT. Translated, it gives CASRYLTRWTGELFF.

The chain is built from TRBV30 and TRBJ2-1; 9 nucleotides align to TRBD2. The germline V gene has CDR1 GTSNPN and CDR2 SVGIG (reference sequence). The CDR3 runs to 14 residues. The V segment lost 2 bases and the J segment 4 bases; nucleotides outside the gene matches: 3. CDR3 bases: TGTGCCTGGAGTCCGGGACTAGCTTACAATGAGCAGTTCTTC. Translated: CAWSPGLAYNEQFF. Together with reference TRBV30 and TRBJ2-1, the CDR3 gives the full variable domain: SQTIHQWPATLVQPVGSPLSLECTVEGTSNPNLYWYRQAAGRGLQLLFYSVGIGQISSEVPQNLSASRPQDRQFILSSKKLLLSDSGFYLCAWSPGLAYNEQFFGPGTRLTVL.